This T cell receptor (beta chain) was sequenced for a study of early T cells in non-severe SARS-CoV-2 infection. Looking at the study overall: Bulk RNA taken from unsorted whole blood was sequenced, leaving chains unpaired.

This CDR3 comprises 20 residues. Trimming at V came to 0 bases and at J to 5 bases, leaving 13 bases not matched to a gene. The germline V gene encodes CDR1 ENHRY and CDR2 SYGVKD. There are many counts of this clonotype. Its target is unknown. Study-level findings and limits: Comparison of clonotypes with VDJdb favored anti-spike CD8 responses while missing private and CD4 specificities.

Molecules of cDNA were individually given unique molecular identifiers that were attached to them. TCRdb redid the calling of the 5' RACE reads with MiXCR, one entry per CDR3 protein. Among 45,000 to 75,000 distinct CDR3 sequences listed, approximately 9% were seen once. This clonotype originated in an adult who was a healthcare worker with PCR-confirmed SARS-CoV-2 infection or an uninfected control (not recorded which). This chain joins TRBV10-3 and TRBJ2-5; 15 bases fit TRBD2. Sequenced material: whole blood. Here the CDR3 DNA reads TGTGCCATCAGTGAGTCCAGGGGCCAAGGACTAGCGGGAGGGCCCGAGACCCAGTACTTC. Its translation: CAISESRGQGLAGGPETQYF.